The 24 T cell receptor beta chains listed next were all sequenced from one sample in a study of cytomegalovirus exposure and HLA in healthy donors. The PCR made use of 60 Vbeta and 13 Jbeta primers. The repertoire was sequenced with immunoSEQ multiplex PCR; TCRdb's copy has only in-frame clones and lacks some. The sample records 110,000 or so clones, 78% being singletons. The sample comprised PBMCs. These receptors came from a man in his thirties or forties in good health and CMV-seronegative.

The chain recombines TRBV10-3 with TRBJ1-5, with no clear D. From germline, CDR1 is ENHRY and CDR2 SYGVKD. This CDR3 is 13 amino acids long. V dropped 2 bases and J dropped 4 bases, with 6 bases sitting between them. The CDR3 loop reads CAISEAGNQPQHF. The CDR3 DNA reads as TGTGCCATCAGTGAGGCAGGAAATCAGCCCCAGCATTTT.

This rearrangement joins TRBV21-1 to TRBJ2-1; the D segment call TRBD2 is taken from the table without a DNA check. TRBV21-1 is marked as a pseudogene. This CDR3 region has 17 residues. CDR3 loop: CASSNGLAGYSYNEQFF. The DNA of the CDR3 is TGTGCCAGCAGCAACGGACTAGCGGGATACTCCTACAATGAGCAGTTCTTC.

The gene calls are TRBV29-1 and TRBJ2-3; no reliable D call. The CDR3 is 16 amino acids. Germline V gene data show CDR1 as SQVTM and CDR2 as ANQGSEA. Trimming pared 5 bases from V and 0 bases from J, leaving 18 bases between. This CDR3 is CSVLWAREKSTDTQYF. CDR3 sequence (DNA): TGCAGCGTTTTGTGGGCCAGAGAAAAAAGCACAGATACGCAGTATTTT.

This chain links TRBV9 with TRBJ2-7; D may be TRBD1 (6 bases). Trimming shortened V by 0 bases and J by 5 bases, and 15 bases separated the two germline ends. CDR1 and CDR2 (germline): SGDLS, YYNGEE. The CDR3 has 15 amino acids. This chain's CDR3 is CASSVAAGVENEQYF. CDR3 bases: TGTGCCAGCAGCGTAGCGGCAGGGGTTGAGAACGAGCAGTACTTC.

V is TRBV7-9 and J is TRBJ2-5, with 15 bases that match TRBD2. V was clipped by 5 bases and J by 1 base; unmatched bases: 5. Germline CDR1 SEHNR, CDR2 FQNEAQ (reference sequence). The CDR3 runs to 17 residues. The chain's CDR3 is CASSLGTSGGLQETQYF. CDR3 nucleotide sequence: TGTGCCAGCAGCCTCGGGACTAGCGGGGGGCTCCAAGAGACCCAGTACTTC.

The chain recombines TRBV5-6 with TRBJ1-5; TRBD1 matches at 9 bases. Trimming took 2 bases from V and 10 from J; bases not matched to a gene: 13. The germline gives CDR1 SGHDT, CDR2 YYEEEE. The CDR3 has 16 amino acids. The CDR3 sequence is CASSLMGQGGDNPQHF. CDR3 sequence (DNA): TGTGCCAGCAGCTTAATGGGACAGGGTGGCGATAACCCCCAGCATTTT.

CDR3 amino acids: CASSLFSGSYEQFF. In DNA, the CDR3 is TGTGCCAGCAGTTTATTTAGCGGGAGTTATGAGCAGTTCTTC. The J gene is TRBJ2-1, the V gene TRBV27; 9 nucleotides align to TRBD2. This CDR3 has 14 amino acids. The germline V gene encodes CDR1 MNHEY and CDR2 SMNVEV (reference sequence). Trimming cost V 1 base and J 8 bases; bases outside gene matches: 3.

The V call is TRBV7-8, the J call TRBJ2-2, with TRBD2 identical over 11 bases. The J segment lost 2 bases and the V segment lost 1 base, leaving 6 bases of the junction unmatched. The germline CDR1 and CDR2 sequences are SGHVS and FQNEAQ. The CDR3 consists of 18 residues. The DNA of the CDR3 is TGTGCCAGCAGCTTAGGTGTAGCGGGAGGGGCTAACACCGGGGAGCTGTTTTTT. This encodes CASSLGVAGGANTGELFF.

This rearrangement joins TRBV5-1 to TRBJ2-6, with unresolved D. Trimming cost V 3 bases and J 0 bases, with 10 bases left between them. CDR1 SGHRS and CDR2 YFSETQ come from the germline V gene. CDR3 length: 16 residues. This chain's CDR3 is CASSSFMSSGANVLTF. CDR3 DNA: TGCGCCAGCAGCTCATTTATGAGCTCTGGGGCCAACGTCCTGACTTTC.

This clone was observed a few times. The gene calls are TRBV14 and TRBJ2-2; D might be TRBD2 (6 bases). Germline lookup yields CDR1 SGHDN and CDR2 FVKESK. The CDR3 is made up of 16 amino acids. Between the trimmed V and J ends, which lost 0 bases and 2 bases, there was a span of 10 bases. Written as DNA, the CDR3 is TGTGCCAGCAGCCAAGATACGGGAGTCAACACCGGGGAGCTGTTTTTT. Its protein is CASSQDTGVNTGELFF.

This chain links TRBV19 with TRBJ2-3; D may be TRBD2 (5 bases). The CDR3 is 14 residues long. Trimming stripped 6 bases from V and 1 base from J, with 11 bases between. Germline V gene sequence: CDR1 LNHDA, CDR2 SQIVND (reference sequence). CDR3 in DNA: TGTGCCAGTAGACTCACCGGGGGCACAGATACGCAGTATTTT. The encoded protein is CASRLTGGTDTQYF.

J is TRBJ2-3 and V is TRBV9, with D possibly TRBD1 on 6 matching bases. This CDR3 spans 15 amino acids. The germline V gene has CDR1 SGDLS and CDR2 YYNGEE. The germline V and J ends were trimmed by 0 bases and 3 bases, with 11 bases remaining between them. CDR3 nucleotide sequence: TGTGCCAGCAGCGTAGGGACAGCCCGGACAGATACGCAGTATTTT. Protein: CASSVGTARTDTQYF.

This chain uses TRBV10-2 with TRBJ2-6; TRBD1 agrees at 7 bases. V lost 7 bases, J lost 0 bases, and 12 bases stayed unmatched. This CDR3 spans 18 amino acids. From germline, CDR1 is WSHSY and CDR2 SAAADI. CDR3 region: CASTHPGQFRSGANVLTF. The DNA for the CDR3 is TGCGCCAGCACCCATCCGGGACAGTTTCGCTCTGGGGCCAACGTCCTGACTTTC.

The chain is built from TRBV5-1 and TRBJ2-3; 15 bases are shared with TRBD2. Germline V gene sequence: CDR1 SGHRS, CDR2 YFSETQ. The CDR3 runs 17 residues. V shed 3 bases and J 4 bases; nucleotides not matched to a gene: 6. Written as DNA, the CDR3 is TGCGCCAGCAGCTCCGGACTAGCGGGAGGGCATGCAGATACGCAGTATTTT. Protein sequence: CASSSGLAGGHADTQYF.

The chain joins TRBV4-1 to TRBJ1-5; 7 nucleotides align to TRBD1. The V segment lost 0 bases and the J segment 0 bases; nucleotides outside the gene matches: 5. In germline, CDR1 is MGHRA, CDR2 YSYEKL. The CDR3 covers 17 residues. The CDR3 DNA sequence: TGCGCCAGCAGCCAAGATCTCAGGGGGAATAGCAATCAGCCCCAGCATTTT. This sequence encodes CASSQDLRGNSNQPQHF.

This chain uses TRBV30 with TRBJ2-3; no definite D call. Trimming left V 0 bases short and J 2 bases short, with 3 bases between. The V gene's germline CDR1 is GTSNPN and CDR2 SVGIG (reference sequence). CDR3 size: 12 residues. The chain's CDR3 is CAWSVITDTQYF. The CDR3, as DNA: TGTGCCTGGAGTGTTATCACAGATACGCAGTATTTT.

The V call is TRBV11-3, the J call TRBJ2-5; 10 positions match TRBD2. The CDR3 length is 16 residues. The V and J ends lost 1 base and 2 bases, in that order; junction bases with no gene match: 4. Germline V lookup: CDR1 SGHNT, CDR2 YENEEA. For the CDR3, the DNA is TGTGCCAGCAGCTTAGGTTCTAGCGGGGGACAAGAGACCCAGTACTTC. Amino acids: CASSLGSSGGQETQYF. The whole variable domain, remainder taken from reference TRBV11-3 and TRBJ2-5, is EAGVVQSPRYKIIEKKQPVAFWCNPISGHNTLYWYLQNLGQGPELLIRYENEEAVDDSQLPKDRFSAERLKGVDSTLKIQPAELGDSAVYLCASSLGSSGGQETQYFGPGTRLLVL.

In DNA, the CDR3 is TGTGCCAGCAGTTTCAATCAAGAGACCCAGTACTTC. It codes for CASSFNQETQYF. The gene calls are TRBV27 and TRBJ2-5; D is undetermined. The V and J ends lost 3 bases and 2 bases respectively, with 4 bases between them. This CDR3 contains 12 residues. Germline lookup yields CDR1 MNHEY and CDR2 SMNVEV (reference sequence).

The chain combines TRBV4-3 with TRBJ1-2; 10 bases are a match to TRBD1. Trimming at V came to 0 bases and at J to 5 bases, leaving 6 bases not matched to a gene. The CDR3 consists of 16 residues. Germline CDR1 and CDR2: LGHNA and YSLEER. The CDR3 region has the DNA TGCGCCAGCAGCCAAGATTTGACAGGGGGCGGGTATGGCTACACCTTC. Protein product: CASSQDLTGGGYGYTF.

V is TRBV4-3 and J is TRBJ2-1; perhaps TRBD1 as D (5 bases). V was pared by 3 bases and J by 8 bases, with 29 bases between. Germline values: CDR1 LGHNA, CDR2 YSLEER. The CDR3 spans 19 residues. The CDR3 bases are TGCGCCAGCAGCCATCGACCCCCCCCCGGACACAAGATGAAGGATGAGCAGTTCTTC. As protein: CASSHRPPPGHKMKDEQFF.

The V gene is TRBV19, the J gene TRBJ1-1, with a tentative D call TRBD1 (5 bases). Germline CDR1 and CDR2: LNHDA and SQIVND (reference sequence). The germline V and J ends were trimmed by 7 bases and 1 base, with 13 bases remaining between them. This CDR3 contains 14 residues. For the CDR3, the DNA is TGTGCCAGTACCCACCTGGGGGGGAACACTGAAGCTTTCTTT. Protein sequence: CASTHLGGNTEAFF.

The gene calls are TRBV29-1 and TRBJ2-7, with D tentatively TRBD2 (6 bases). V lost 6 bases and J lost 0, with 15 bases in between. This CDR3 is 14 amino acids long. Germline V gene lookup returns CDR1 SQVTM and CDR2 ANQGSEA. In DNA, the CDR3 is TGCAGCGTGAAGGGACTGACGAGCTCCTACGAGCAGTACTTC. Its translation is CSVKGLTSSYEQYF.

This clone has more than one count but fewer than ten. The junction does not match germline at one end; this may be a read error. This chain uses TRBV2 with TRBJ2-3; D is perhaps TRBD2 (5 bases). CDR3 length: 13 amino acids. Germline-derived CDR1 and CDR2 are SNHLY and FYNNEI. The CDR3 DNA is TGTGCCTCACTAGAGAGTAGCACGGATACGCAGTATTTT. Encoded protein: CASLESSTDTQYF.

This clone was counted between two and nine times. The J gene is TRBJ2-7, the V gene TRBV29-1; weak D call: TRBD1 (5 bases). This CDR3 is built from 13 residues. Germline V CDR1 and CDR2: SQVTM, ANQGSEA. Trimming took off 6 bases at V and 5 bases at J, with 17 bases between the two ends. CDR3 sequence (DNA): TGCAGCGTAGGACAAACCGGGCTTAACGAGCAGTACTTC. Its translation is CSVGQTGLNEQYF.